The present T cell receptor (beta chain) was sequenced within a study of T cell clonality in common variable immunodeficiency. The method was immunoSEQ multiplex PCR; TCRdb's version includes in-frame clones alone and lacks a portion of them. Listed here are about 23,000 clones without any singletons, the top ten holding roughly 9.6%. This clone was seen ten or more times. The antigen is not known. General study findings and limits: Fewer deletions and N-nucleotide insertions were reportedly seen in common variable immunodeficiency TCR beta sequences. Compared with controls, CVID subjects had fewer shared TCRbeta clones.

The receptor was derived from a human donor with common variable immunodeficiency. The sequencing sample was made of peripheral blood mononuclear cells.

The chain's CDR3 is CASSRVSGGTDTQYF. The part of the CDR3 DNA that was read is TGTGCCAGTAGCCGGGTCTCAGGGGGCACAGATACG. The genes are TRBV19 and TRBJ2-3, with D possibly matching TRBD1 (6 bases). Read sequence stops 3 residues before the CDR3 end, and the germline J gene provides the missing end. Germline lookup yields CDR1 LNHDA and CDR2 SQIVND (reference sequence). CDR3 length equals 15 residues. V was trimmed by 6 bases and J by 1 base, leaving 14 bases between them.